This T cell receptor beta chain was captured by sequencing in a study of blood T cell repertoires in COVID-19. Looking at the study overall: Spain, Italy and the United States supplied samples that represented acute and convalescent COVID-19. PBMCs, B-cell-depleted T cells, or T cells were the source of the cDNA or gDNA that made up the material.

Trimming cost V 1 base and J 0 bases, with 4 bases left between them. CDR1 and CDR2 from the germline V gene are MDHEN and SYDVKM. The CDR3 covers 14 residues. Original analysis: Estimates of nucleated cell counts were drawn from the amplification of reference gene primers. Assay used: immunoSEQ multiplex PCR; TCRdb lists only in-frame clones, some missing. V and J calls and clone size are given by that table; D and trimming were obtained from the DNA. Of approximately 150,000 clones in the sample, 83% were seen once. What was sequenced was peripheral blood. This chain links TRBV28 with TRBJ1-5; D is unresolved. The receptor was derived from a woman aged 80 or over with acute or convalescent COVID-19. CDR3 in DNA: TGTGCCAGCAGTTTATCCCATAGCAATCAGCCCCAGCATTTT. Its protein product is CASSLSHSNQPQHF. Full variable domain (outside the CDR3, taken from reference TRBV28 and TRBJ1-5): DVKVTQSSRYLVKRTGEKVFLECVQDMDHENMFWYRQDPGLGLRLIYFSYDVKMKEKGDIPEGYSVSREKKERFSLILESASTNQTSMYLCASSLSHSNQPQHFGDGTRLSIL.